A single sample gave rise to the 7 T cell receptor beta chains below, sequenced in a study of T cell responses to AZD1222 COVID-19 vaccine (dated by TCRdb to the early 2020s). The sample's time point label is to be understood as: baseline before first vaccination. Read against the paper, the sample's treatment or condition label means: meningococcal conjugate vaccine given as trial control. The library was prepared using the immunoSEQ multiplex PCR assay. The clones in this table, taken by TCRdb from immuneACCESS, are in-frame only. Not every clone is retained; where verified, under half of the shortfall comes from an unresolved V gene, and the cause of the rest is unknown. The sample data list approximately 220,000 clones, and about 92% of these were observed just once. Jointly, the top ten make up less than 1.2% of the sample. The material sequenced was peripheral blood, taken on day 0 of MenACWY control vaccination. The source of these receptors is an adult in good health.

V is TRBV7-9 and J is TRBJ2-3; D remains unclear. Per the germline V gene, CDR1 is SEHNR and CDR2 is FQNEAQ (reference sequence). Trimming cost V 2 bases and J 0 bases, with 6 bases left between them. The CDR3 consists of 14 residues. This CDR3 is CASSLSTSTDTQYF. CDR3 nucleotide sequence: TGTGCCAGCAGCTTATCCACGAGCACAGATACGCAGTATTTT.

This clone showed up just a few times. The chain uses TRBV12-3 or TRBV12-4 and TRBJ2-1; D is unclear. V was clipped by 8 bases and J by 1 base, with 6 bases between them. The CDR3 has 12 amino acids. The CDR3 nucleotides are TGTGCCAGCGGACCATCCTACAATGAGCAGTTCTTC. Encoded protein: CASGPSYNEQFF.

This rearrangement joins TRBV6-5 to TRBJ2-3, with TRBD1 as a possible D gene (5 bases). The ends were cut back, 5 bases at V and 8 bases at J, with 17 bases in the middle. From germline, CDR1 is MNHEY and CDR2 SVGAGI. The CDR3 extends over 14 amino acids. CDR3 DNA: TGTGCCAGCAGTAGGGGTACTCCATCGGGTACGCAGTATTTT. Its protein is CASSRGTPSGTQYF.

The V gene is TRBV3-1 (or the pseudogene TRBV3-2), the J gene TRBJ2-2, with D possibly matching TRBD2 (5 bases). The germline gives CDR1 LGHDT, CDR2 YNNKEL (reference sequence). CDR3 length: 14 residues. The ends were cut back, 4 bases at V and 8 bases at J, with 14 bases in the middle. The CDR3 region has the DNA TGTGCCAGCAGCCCTATCACGGGGTCGGGGGAGCTGTTTTTT. The encoded protein is CASSPITGSGELFF.

The chain has TRBV2 and TRBJ2-5; D not resolved. Germline values: CDR1 SNHLY, CDR2 FYNNEI. The CDR3 is 11 residues long. V lost 3 bases, J lost 9 bases, and 8 bases lay in between. The CDR3: CASSEGWAQYF. CDR3 sequence (DNA): TGTGCCAGCAGTGAGGGCTGGGCCCAGTACTTC.

J is TRBJ2-5 and V is TRBV28, with 7 positions matching TRBD2. V was pared by 4 bases and J by 5 bases, with 13 bases of the junction left unmatched. The CDR3 covers 16 residues. Germline-derived CDR1 and CDR2 are MDHEN and SYDVKM. The CDR3 DNA reads as TGTGCCAGCAGTTCCCAAGGGCGGGGGACCGGGGAGACCCAGTACTTC. Translating gives CASSSQGRGTGETQYF.

V is TRBV19 and J is TRBJ2-7; TRBD1 might be the D (5 bases). The germline CDR1 and CDR2 sequences are LNHDA and SQIVND (reference sequence). The CDR3 contains 14 residues. Trimming stripped 6 bases from V and 2 bases from J, with 14 bases between. The CDR3 DNA reads as TGTGCCAGTAGGAGACAAGGGGCGCCCTACGAGCAGTACTTC. This codes for CASRRQGAPYEQYF. Full variable domain (missing parts from reference TRBV19 and TRBJ2-7): DGGITQSPKYLFRKEGQNVTLSCEQNLNHDAMYWYRQDPGQGLRLIYYSQIVNDFQKGDIAEGYSVSREKKESFPLTVTSAQKNPTAFYLCASRRQGAPYEQYFGPGTRLTVT.